Described below is a single T cell receptor beta chain sequence and its context. The antigen remains unidentified. This entry comes from a study of T cells after yellow fever vaccination. For the study at large: Researchers used SMART-Seq v4 Ultra Low Input to prepare fractions that had low cell numbers.

CDR3 length: 15 residues. Germline V gives CDR1 MNHEY, CDR2 SMNVEV (reference sequence). V lost 5 bases to trimming and J lost 1 base; unmatched junction nucleotides: 5. Study-wide points: The secondary T-cell response peaked on day 5, not day 15, but was weaker. Booster sampling recovered most clones from primary vaccination (96% CD4, 80% to 90% CD8).

Making TCR cDNA involved 5'RACE template switching, which added UMIs and a universal primer site. TCRdb itself ran the 5' RACE reads through MiXCR, one entry per CDR3 protein. This table has hundreds of thousands of distinct CDR3 sequences, roughly 20% appearing once. The chain combines TRBV27 with TRBJ2-1, with 7 nucleotides matching TRBD1. This sample comprised PBMCs, obtained before the yellow fever booster vaccination. This TCR was recovered from a man between 18 and 35 years old who received the YFV17D yellow fever vaccine. This chain's CDR3 is CASSIRDRSYNEQFF. CDR3 nucleotides: TGTGCCAGCAGTATCCGGGACAGATCCTACAATGAGCAGTTCTTC.